This paragraph covers one TCR beta chain sequence. The antigen is undetermined. V lost 5 bases and J lost 4; bases outside the gene matches: 10. CDR3 length: 15 residues. Germline assignment: CDR1 MNHNS and CDR2 SASEGT. Amplification of TCR beta CDR3 regions was performed using RNA transcripts as template. A set of HTBI primers served as the primers for a first-round RT-PCR of the TCR CDR3. TCRdb passed the multiplex PCR reads through MiXCR, listing each CDR3 protein once. The table includes hundreds of thousands of distinct CDR3 sequences, around a fifth detected once. Disease duration was under 3 months in the ophthalmopathy patients, who also had a Clinical Activity Score of at least 3 and a NOSPECS grade of at least 4. Patients having uncontrolled infection, another autoimmune disease, pregnancy or lactation were not included. Thyroid ultrasound and orbital computed tomography, with clinical symptoms and serum thyroxine and TRAb, informed diagnoses.

The sample belongs to a study of T cells in Graves' hyperthyroidism and ophthalmopathy. Regarding the study as a whole: Ophthalmopathy and stable hyperthyroidism were told apart by a 13 V-J model.

The genes are TRBV6-1 and TRBJ2-7, with 8 bases matching TRBD2. Material for sequencing was blood. The receptor comes from a woman between 65 and 79 years old with Graves' ophthalmopathy. The CDR3 region is CASSSRGGKGYEQYF. The CDR3 bases are TGTGCCAGCAGTTCCCGGGGGGGCAAAGGGTACGAGCAGTACTTC.